These 4 T cell receptor beta chains originate from one sample sequenced in a study of shared clonotypes between healthy human individuals. Clones were sequenced by immunoSEQ multiplex PCR, and TCRdb holds only the in-frame ones, with some missing. The data contain some 2,500,000 clones, 85% to 95% of them seen just once; the ten biggest clones take up around 0.38%. Sequenced material: naive CD4+ T cells from PBMCs. Specified subset: CD45RA+ positively selected. Source of these receptors: a man younger than 35 in good health. Some clones in this sample may be carry-over from other donors' samples.

The chain recombines TRBV28 with TRBJ1-2; TRBD1 might be the D (6 bases). V was pared by 8 bases and J by 5 bases, with 27 bases between. This CDR3 is built from 17 residues. Germline V gene sequence: CDR1 MDHEN, CDR2 SYDVKM. Here the CDR3 reads CASSRGAGPGERYGYTF. CDR3 in DNA: TGTGCCAGCTCCCGGGGGGCAGGTCCGGGGGAGCGGTATGGCTACACCTTC.

CDR3 coding DNA: TGCGCCAGCAGCCAACGGGACAAGAGCTCCTACGAGCAGTACTTC. Translated: CASSQRDKSSYEQYF. The chain recombines TRBV4-3 with TRBJ2-7; D possibly corresponds to TRBD1 (6 bases). The V end lost 2 bases, the J end lost 0 bases, and 11 bases lay between the germline ends. Germline V gene data show CDR1 as LGHNA and CDR2 as YSLEER. CDR3 length: 15 amino acids.

This clone has a single count. This sequence joins TRBV27 and TRBJ2-3, with D unresolved. There are 12 residues in the CDR3. The germline V gene has CDR1 MNHEY and CDR2 SMNVEV (reference sequence). V lost 6 bases and J 0 bases, leaving 4 bases between the germline ends. The CDR3 DNA reads TGTGCCAGCAGCCGAAGCACAGATACGCAGTATTTT. Translation: CASSRSTDTQYF.

V usage is TRBV18 and J usage is TRBJ1-1; D unresolved. CDR3 length equals 15 residues. The ends were cut back, 1 base at V and 1 base at J, with 10 bases in the middle. Germline V gene lookup returns CDR1 KGHSH and CDR2 LQKENI. The CDR3, as DNA: TGTGCCAGCTCACCACTGCAGGCGACGAACACTGAAGCTTTCTTT. It encodes CASSPLQATNTEAFF.